Following are 20 T cell receptor beta chains from one sample sequenced in a study of Ad26.COV2.S vaccination and SARS-CoV-2 variants. This table comes from immunoSEQ multiplex PCR, and its TCRdb copy is limited to in-frame clones, with some not included. The table shows 150,000 to 200,000 clones, with roughly 89% occurring only once. The sequences come from peripheral blood, collected after recovery from COVID-19. Every receptor here comes from a human donor who had recovered from COVID-19.

The chain combines TRBV7-9 with TRBJ1-2, with TRBD1 as a possible D gene (5 bases). The CDR3 is 17 amino acids. The V gene's germline CDR1 is SEHNR and CDR2 FQNEAQ (reference sequence). V lost 5 bases and J 8 bases, leaving 27 bases between the germline ends. The CDR3 DNA reads as TGTGCCAGCAGCCGCTCGGCTCAAACCGACAGTCCCCGGGGCTACACCTTC. Translated, it gives CASSRSAQTDSPRGYTF.

The V and J genes are TRBV7-9 and TRBJ2-1; 11 bases are a match to TRBD2. The CDR3 contains 15 residues. The germline V gene has CDR1 SEHNR and CDR2 FQNEAQ (reference sequence). With 6 bases clipped from V and 7 bases from J, the junction kept 8 bases outside the gene matches. In nucleotides, the CDR3 is TGTGCCAGCAGAAAAGGGGCTAGCGGGGGGAATGAGCAGTTCTTC. Encoded protein: CASRKGASGGNEQFF.

Here the CDR3 reads CAISKSLQGTGGTHYAYEQYF. DNA for the CDR3: TGTGCCATCAGCAAGTCCCTTCAAGGGACAGGGGGCACTCATTACGCCTACGAGCAGTACTTC. The genes are TRBV10-3 and TRBJ2-7; 12 bases are a match to TRBD1. CDR1 and CDR2 from the germline V gene are ENHRY and SYGVKD. V was pared by 6 bases and J by 2 bases, with 23 bases of the junction left unmatched. This CDR3 is 21 amino acids long.

This clone was seen only a few times. The chain links TRBV5-4 to TRBJ1-1; D unclear. The V and J ends lost 2 bases and 5 bases respectively, with 7 bases between them. This CDR3 region has 12 residues. Germline CDR1 reads SGHNT; CDR2 reads YYREEE (reference sequence). CDR3 DNA sequence: TGTGCCAGCAGCTTCGGGAGTACTGAAGCTTTCTTT. Its protein is CASSFGSTEAFF.

V usage is TRBV6-5 and J usage is TRBJ2-6; perhaps TRBD1 as D (5 bases). The CDR3 sequence is 14 residues long. V was clipped by 7 bases and J by 4 bases, with 11 bases between them. Germline-derived CDR1 and CDR2 are MNHEY and SVGAGI. In nucleotides, the CDR3 is TGTGCCAGCAAGGGGTCCTCCGGGGCCAACGTCCTGACTTTC. This gives the protein CASKGSSGANVLTF.

The chain recombines TRBV6-5 with TRBJ1-5; no clear D gene. This CDR3 region has 14 residues. With 2 bases removed from V and 4 bases from J, the gap between germline ends came to 9 bases. Germline CDR1 reads MNHEY; CDR2 reads SVGAGI. The CDR3 reads CASSYNSWNQPQHF. The CDR3 DNA reads as TGTGCCAGCAGTTACAACAGTTGGAATCAGCCCCAGCATTTT.

J is TRBJ2-1 and V is TRBV5-1; D might be TRBD2 (6 bases). In germline, CDR1 is SGHRS, CDR2 YFSETQ. The CDR3 length is 15 residues. V dropped 4 bases and J dropped 1 base, with 12 bases sitting between them. The CDR3 bases are TGCGCCAGCAGCCCGAACGCGGGATCCTACAATGAGCAGTTCTTC. Its protein product is CASSPNAGSYNEQFF.

This chain uses TRBV7-2 with TRBJ2-1; D may be TRBD1 (6 bases). Per germline, CDR1 SGHTA and CDR2 FQGNSA. The CDR3 sequence is 14 residues long. Trimming removed 0 bases at V and 4 bases at J, with 7 bases between. The CDR3 DNA reads as TGTGCCAGCAGCTTAGCGGGGGCGTACAATGAGCAGTTCTTC. This codes for CASSLAGAYNEQFF.

The DNA of the CDR3 is TGTGCCAGCAGCACTCCGACAGGGTCTGGAAACACCATATATTTT. Translating it yields CASSTPTGSGNTIYF. The J gene is TRBJ1-3, the V gene TRBV7-9, with 7 bases lining up with TRBD1. Per germline, CDR1 SEHNR and CDR2 FQNEAQ (reference sequence). J gave up 1 base and V 5 bases, and 5 bases lay outside the gene matches. The CDR3 is 15 amino acids.

The chain carries TRBV6-5 and TRBJ1-2; the D gene is possibly TRBD1 (5 bases). The CDR3 length is 13 residues. Trimming took off 2 bases at V and 8 bases at J, with 12 bases between the two ends. The V gene's germline CDR1 is MNHEY and CDR2 SVGAGI. Here the CDR3 DNA reads TGTGCCAGCAGTTACAGCAGGGTTAGGGGCTACACCTTC. It codes for CASSYSRVRGYTF.

This rearrangement joins TRBV7-8 to TRBJ2-1; D not certain. The CDR3 sequence is 13 residues long. CDR1 and CDR2 from the germline V gene are SGHVS and FQNEAQ. The V gene lost 1 base and the J gene lost 10 bases, with 11 bases spanning the gap. The CDR3 sequence: CASSLVRQEEQFF. As DNA, the CDR3 is TGTGCCAGCAGCTTAGTGAGGCAAGAAGAGCAGTTCTTC.

The CDR3 DNA sequence: TGTGCCAGCAGCCAAGGTCCGGGACAGGGGGCGGGGGAGCAGTACTTC. Protein sequence: CASSQGPGQGAGEQYF. The chain links TRBV4-2 to TRBJ2-7; 12 nucleotides agree with TRBD1. Germline CDR1 LGHNA, CDR2 YNFKEQ. The V segment lost 1 base and the J segment 7 bases; nucleotides outside the gene matches: 8. The CDR3 runs to 16 residues.

This rearrangement joins TRBV3-1 (or the pseudogene TRBV3-2) to TRBJ2-1; D not certain. The CDR3 has 15 residues. The germline CDR1 and CDR2 sequences are LGHDT and YNNKEL (reference sequence). Trimming cost V 1 base and J 7 bases, with 14 bases left between them. CDR3 nucleotide sequence: TGTGCCAGCAGCCAAGCGATGGTGTCTGCTAATGAGCAGTTCTTC. As protein: CASSQAMVSANEQFF.

This chain joins TRBV27 and TRBJ2-3, with 7 positions matching TRBD1. This CDR3 spans 16 amino acids. Germline CDR1 and CDR2: MNHEY and SMNVEV (reference sequence). With V trimmed by 5 bases and J by 4 bases, 12 bases remained unmatched. The CDR3 here is CASSPTGTEGPDTQYF. The DNA of the CDR3 is TGTGCCAGCAGTCCGACCGGGACAGAAGGCCCAGATACGCAGTATTTT.

This chain's CDR3 is CASSVEAAGSNNEQFF. CDR3 sequence (DNA): TGTGCCAGCAGCGTAGAAGCCGCGGGATCGAACAATGAGCAGTTCTTC. The chain carries TRBV9 and TRBJ2-1; D might be TRBD2 (6 bases). V was clipped by 0 bases and J by 5 bases, with 15 bases between them. The CDR3 extends over 16 amino acids. Germline V gene lookup returns CDR1 SGDLS and CDR2 YYNGEE.

The chain combines TRBV7-9 with TRBJ2-1, with no clear D. This CDR3 has 11 residues. CDR1 is SEHNR and CDR2 is FQNEAQ in the germline V gene (reference sequence). V was cut by 5 bases and J by 8 bases, with 7 bases left in between. The CDR3 reads CASSIEHEQFF. CDR3 in DNA: TGTGCCAGCAGCATTGAGCATGAGCAGTTCTTC.

The genes are TRBV28 and TRBJ1-2; D unclear. This CDR3 contains 14 residues. The germline V gene encodes CDR1 MDHEN and CDR2 SYDVKM. Trimming pared 4 bases from V and 4 bases from J, leaving 13 bases between. In DNA form, the CDR3 reads TGTGCCAGCAGTTCCCCGAGGGTAGTCTATGGCTACACCTTC. It is translated as CASSSPRVVYGYTF.

V and J are TRBV5-1 and TRBJ2-2; D may be TRBD2 (5 bases). Trimming pared 6 bases from V and 0 bases from J, leaving 30 bases between. The CDR3 has 21 amino acids. Germline V gives CDR1 SGHRS, CDR2 YFSETQ. Here the CDR3 DNA reads TGCGCCAGCACCTCAAAAAGCCCGGACTGGGAAGAGGCTCCGAACACCGGGGAGCTGTTTTTT. Its protein product is CASTSKSPDWEEAPNTGELFF.

This chain uses TRBV5-1 with TRBJ1-1; no reliable D call. The CDR3 totals 15 residues. Germline V CDR1 and CDR2: SGHRS, YFSETQ. With 2 bases removed from V and 3 bases from J, the gap between germline ends came to 14 bases. CDR3 sequence (DNA): TGCGCCAGCAGCTTCACGAGAGGGAGGGACACTGAAGCTTTCTTT. It yields the protein CASSFTRGRDTEAFF.

The chain uses TRBV5-1 and TRBJ1-1, with D possibly being TRBD1 (6 bases). The CDR3 is 14 residues long. Trimming took off 6 bases at V and 1 base at J, with 13 bases between the two ends. CDR1 and CDR2 from the germline V gene are SGHRS and YFSETQ. In DNA, the CDR3 is TGCGCCAGCATGACAGGCCCGGGGAACACTGAAGCTTTCTTT. Translated: CASMTGPGNTEAFF.